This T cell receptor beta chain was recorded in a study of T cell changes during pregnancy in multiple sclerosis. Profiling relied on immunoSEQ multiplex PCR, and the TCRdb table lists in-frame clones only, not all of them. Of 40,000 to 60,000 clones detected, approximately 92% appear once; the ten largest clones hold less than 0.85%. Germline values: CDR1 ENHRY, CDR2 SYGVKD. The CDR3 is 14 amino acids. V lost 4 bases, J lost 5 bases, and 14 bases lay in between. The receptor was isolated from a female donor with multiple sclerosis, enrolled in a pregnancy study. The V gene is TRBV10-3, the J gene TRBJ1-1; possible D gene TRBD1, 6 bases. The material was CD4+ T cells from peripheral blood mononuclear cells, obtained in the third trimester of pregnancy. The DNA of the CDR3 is TGTGCCATCAGTGCGAGGGGGAGGGGGACTGAAGCTTTCTTT. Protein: CAISARGRGTEAFF.